This note documents a single T cell receptor beta chain sequence. No antigen is known for it. Unique molecular identifiers were carried by the TCR beta cDNA libraries. Via MiXCR, TCRdb re-called the PCR reads, giving one row per CDR3 protein. Of hundreds of thousands of distinct CDR3 sequences listed, roughly 27% were seen once; the top ten hold 0.56%. These data are taken from a study of post-analysis software for immune sequencing data. Study-wide background: Included courses were relapsing-remitting and secondary progressive multiple sclerosis; progressive-relapsing multiple sclerosis was also included. Broader study findings: Versus controls, multiple sclerosis patients showed significantly lower diversity (normalized Chao1).

The sequencing input was blood. This receptor was identified in a girl aged 5 to 17 with multiple sclerosis.

The CDR3 DNA is TGCGCCAGCAGCCCCCGACAGAGTAGGGGTGAGCAGTACTTC. Translation: CASSPRQSRGEQYF. The chain recombines TRBV5-1 with TRBJ2-7, with TRBD1 as a possible D gene (5 bases). Germline V gene sequence: CDR1 SGHRS, CDR2 YFSETQ. The CDR3 is 14 amino acids. V was clipped by 4 bases and J by 7 bases, with 18 bases between them.